This T cell receptor beta chain comes out of a study of regulatory T cells in long-lasting Graves disease. Germline V lookup: CDR1 SNHLY, CDR2 FYNNEI. The V and J ends lost 4 bases and 10 bases respectively, with 19 bases between them. This CDR3 is built from 14 residues. This clonotype was seen repeatedly, ten times or more. To make TCR beta libraries, researchers used iRepertoire HTBI primers and Arm-PCR of CDR3 regions. TCRdb re-derived calls from the multiplex PCR reads in MiXCR, one entry per CDR3 protein. The sample consists of some 350,000 distinct CDR3 sequences, 15% to 20% of them appearing once. The time point is: newly diagnosed GD, antithyroid drugs for less than 3 months. PBMC-derived RNA was used for the TCR library. The data were also submitted as part of a second study, on T cells in Graves' hyperthyroidism and ophthalmopathy. This second study notes: Carried out on the TCR CDR3, a first-round RT-PCR used the HTBI primer set.

V and J are TRBV2 and TRBJ1-1; the D gene is possibly TRBD1 (6 bases). The TCR comes from a woman aged 18-35 years with Graves disease. Sequenced material: peripheral blood mononuclear cells (PBMCs), taken at new diagnosis, from a patient treated with antithyroid drugs. The CDR3 DNA sequence: TGTGCCAGCAGTGGGGGCCATCGACAGGTGGGAGCTTTCTTT. This encodes CASSGGHRQVGAFF.